This TCR beta chain was sequenced during a study of shared clonotypes between healthy human individuals. Broader study findings: What limited the represented genetic and exposure-history diversity was the small number of donors. The generation probabilities recorded for non-shared clonotypes fell below those of clonotypes shared by all four donors.

V was pared by 0 bases and J by 1 base, with 15 bases between. Germline-derived CDR1 and CDR2 are LGHNA and YNFKEQ. This CDR3 has 17 amino acids. At a deep level, the assay was run. Method: immunoSEQ multiplex PCR; TCRdb's copy keeps in-frame clones and lacks some. The sample shows over 2,000,000 clones, about 94% of them seen only once. Positively selected for CCR7, the CD45RO-negative cells used as naive CD8 cells excluded terminally differentiated effector memory CD45RA+ cells. Of note for this clone: Its target is unknown.

The V and J genes are TRBV4-2 and TRBJ1-2, with D unresolved. Source material: naive CD8+ T cells from PBMCs. This TCR came from a man between 18 and 29 years old in good health. Some clones in this sample may be carry-over from other donors' samples. The CDR3 loop is CASSQEVDGYFNYGYTF. The CDR3, as DNA: TGTGCCAGCAGCCAAGAGGTGGACGGCTACTTTAACTATGGCTACACCTTC.